The rows below give T cell receptor beta chains drawn from one sample of a study of cytomegalovirus exposure and HLA in healthy donors. TCRdb keeps only in-frame clones here, not all; method: immunoSEQ multiplex PCR. There are about 130,000 clones in the sample; about 90% occur only once, and around 6% lies in the top ten. The specimen sequenced was PBMCs. The receptors come from a woman in her 30s in good health and CMV-seropositive. Each CDR3 is given with its conserved first and last residue. D genes are given only for firm matches. Expanded clones are given a class, and other clones once, few, many or no size at all.

cdr3_aa cdr3_nt v_call d_call j_call clone_size
CASSLELQGRGETQYF TGTGCCAGCAGCTTAGAATTACAGGGGCGTGGAGAGACCCAGTACTTC TRBV7-9 TRBD1 TRBJ2-5 NA
CASSRGASSYEQYF TGTGCCAGCAGCCGGGGGGCCAGCTCCTACGAGCAGTACTTC TRBV27 NA TRBJ2-7 NA
CASSPLSGGVNTQYF TGTGCCAGCAGTCCCTTATCGGGGGGGGTTAATACGCAGTATTTT TRBV6-5 TRBD2 TRBJ2-3 NA
CASSVSRERMGYTF TGTGCCAGCAGCGTATCCAGGGAAAGAATGGGCTACACCTTC TRBV9 NA TRBJ1-2 once
CASSEGQNTEAFF TGTGCCAGCAGTGAGGGACAGAACACTGAAGCTTTCTTT TRBV9 NA TRBJ1-1 NA
CASHLQQGRRQFF TGTGCCAGCCACTTACAACAGGGGAGGAGGCAGTTCTTC TRBV7-9 NA TRBJ2-1 NA
CASSGPHGYTF TGTGCCAGCAGCGGGCCCCATGGCTACACCTTC TRBV9 NA TRBJ1-2 NA
CASSPGPDRPNQPQHF TGCGCCAGCAGCCCCGGTCCCGACAGGCCGAATCAGCCCCAGCATTTT TRBV5-1 NA TRBJ1-5 NA
CASIRTGVVYYGYTF TGTGCCAGCATCCGGACAGGGGTGGTATACTATGGCTACACCTTC TRBV6-1 TRBD1 TRBJ1-2 few
CASSRQDNYGYTF TGTGCCAGCAGTCGACAGGACAACTATGGCTACACCTTC TRBV6-5 NA TRBJ1-2 NA
CARVPGLAGGPYEQYF TGTGCCAGGGTTCCGGGACTAGCGGGAGGGCCTTACGAGCAGTACTTC TRBV7-8 TRBD2 TRBJ2-7 NA
CASSSTGVVYEQYF TGCGCCAGCAGCTCGACAGGGGTTGTCTACGAGCAGTACTTC TRBV5-1 TRBD1 TRBJ2-7 NA
CASSLGGSPSGGSNEQFF TGTGCCAGCAGCTTAGGGGGATCCCCTAGCGGGGGGTCGAATGAGCAGTTCTTC TRBV7-9 TRBD2 TRBJ2-1 NA
CASIPGQGAPTETQYF TGTGCCAGCATTCCGGGACAGGGGGCGCCTACAGAGACCCAGTACTTC TRBV28 TRBD1 TRBJ2-5 NA
CASSLGANTEAFF TGTGCCAGCAGCTTAGGGGCGAACACTGAAGCTTTCTTT TRBV11-2 NA TRBJ1-1 few
CASSHESTGVTDTQYF TGTGCCAGCAGCCACGAGTCGACGGGGGTCACAGATACGCAGTATTTT TRBV4-2 NA TRBJ2-3 NA
CASSSQVPHGYTF TGTGCCAGCAGCTCACAGGTGCCCCATGGCTACACCTTC TRBV7-2 NA TRBJ1-2 NA
CASSAPAGSQPQHF TGTGCCAGCAGTGCCCCTGCGGGAAGTCAGCCCCAGCATTTT TRBV2 NA TRBJ1-5 NA
CASSLGGPNTGELFF TGTGCCAGCAGCTTAGGGGGCCCAAATACTGGGGAGCTGTTTTTT TRBV7-9 NA TRBJ2-2 NA
CSVDGQRDGYTF TGCAGCGTTGACGGCCAGCGCGATGGCTACACCTTC TRBV29-1 NA TRBJ1-2 few
CATSRVPLIAMTGSSYEQYF TGTGCCACCAGCAGAGTTCCCCTTATTGCGATGACAGGGAGCTCCTACGAGCAGTACTTC TRBV15 TRBD1 TRBJ2-7 NA
CASKQGEAFF TGTGCCAGCAAACAGGGGGAAGCTTTCTTT TRBV2 TRBD1 TRBJ1-1 NA
CASSFGLADYNEQFF TGCGCCAGCAGCTTTGGGCTAGCGGACTACAATGAGCAGTTCTTC TRBV5-1 TRBD2 TRBJ2-1 NA
CASSASDTGELFF TGTGCCAGCAGCGCTAGTGACACCGGGGAGCTGTTTTTT TRBV7-2 NA TRBJ2-2 NA
CASSIVRLAGGGNEQFF TGTGCCAGTAGTATAGTGAGGTTAGCGGGAGGGGGGAATGAGCAGTTCTTC TRBV19 TRBD2 TRBJ2-1 NA
CASSQETNRVDEQYF TGCGCCAGCAGCCAAGAAACCAACAGGGTCGACGAGCAGTACTTC TRBV4-1 NA TRBJ2-7 NA
CASSFQGHGETQYF TGCGCCAGCAGCTTTCAGGGTCATGGGGAGACCCAGTACTTC TRBV5-1 NA TRBJ2-5 NA
CASSGTYNEQFF TGCGCCAGCAGTGGTACCTACAATGAGCAGTTCTTC TRBV10-1 NA TRBJ2-1 once
CASSYLPGQGPYEQYF TGTGCCAGCAGTTACTTACCAGGCCAGGGTCCCTACGAGCAGTACTTC TRBV6-5 NA TRBJ2-7 once
CASSLWGTGANHEQYF TGTGCCAGCAGCTTATGGGGGACAGGGGCTAACCACGAGCAGTACTTC TRBV7-9 TRBD1 TRBJ2-7 NA
CASSLERSGNTIYF TGTGCCAGCAGCTTAGAGCGCTCTGGAAACACCATATATTTT TRBV11-2 NA TRBJ1-3 NA
CASSQDLRTQETQYF TGCGCCAGCAGCCAAGATCTAAGGACTCAAGAGACCCAGTACTTC TRBV4-1 NA TRBJ2-5 NA
CASRKGVGQPQHF TGTGCCAGCAGGAAGGGGGTGGGTCAGCCCCAGCATTTT TRBV6-1 NA TRBJ1-5 few
CASSPTTGNYEQYF TGTGCCAGCTCACCTACGACGGGGAATTACGAGCAGTACTTC TRBV18 NA TRBJ2-7 NA
CASSFYRGKSPLHF TGTGCCAGCAGCTTTTACAGGGGCAAGTCACCCCTCCACTTT TRBV5-4 TRBD1 TRBJ1-6 NA
CASSATGTGHTEAFF TGTGCCAGCAGCGCAACCGGGACAGGGCACACTGAAGCTTTCTTT TRBV11-2 TRBD1 TRBJ1-1 once
CASSLPGQGLQETQYF TGTGCCAGCAGTTTACCGGGACAGGGACTCCAAGAGACCCAGTACTTC TRBV28 TRBD1 TRBJ2-5 NA
CASSYLSTGGYEQYF TGTGCCAGCAGTTACTTATCAACCGGCGGCTACGAGCAGTACTTC TRBV6-5 NA TRBJ2-7 once
CASSLGLVSGGLEKLFF TGTGCCAGCAGTTTAGGGCTAGTGTCAGGGGGTCTTGAAAAACTGTTTTTT TRBV28 TRBD1 TRBJ1-4 NA
CASSPGTSLPYNEQFF TGTGCCAGCTCACCCGGGACTAGCCTTCCCTACAATGAGCAGTTCTTC TRBV18 TRBD2 TRBJ2-1 NA
CASSLLAYGTDTQYF TGTGCCAGCAGTTTGTTAGCGTATGGGACAGATACGCAGTATTTT TRBV28 NA TRBJ2-3 NA
CASSLGQAGVGNEQFF TGTGCCAGCAGCTTGGGCCAAGCGGGAGTAGGAAATGAGCAGTTCTTC TRBV5-4 TRBD2 TRBJ2-1 NA
CASRVSGDTQYF TGTGCCAGCAGGGTTAGCGGCGATACGCAGTATTTT TRBV5-6 NA TRBJ2-3 NA
CASSPPEGIGPQHF TGTGCCAGCTCACCACCGGAGGGGATTGGGCCCCAGCATTTT TRBV18 NA TRBJ1-5 NA
CSVEDTEIYGYTF TGCAGCGTTGAAGATACGGAGATCTATGGCTACACCTTC TRBV29-1 NA TRBJ1-2 NA
CAIGSGYEQYF TGCGCCATCGGGTCGGGCTACGAGCAGTACTTC TRBV10-2 NA TRBJ2-7 NA
CASSLSSYNEQFF TGTGCCAGCAGCTTATCATCCTACAATGAGCAGTTCTTC TRBV7-2 NA TRBJ2-1 NA
CASSYGGLSPLHF TGTGCCAGCAGTTACGGCGGACTTTCACCCCTCCACTTT TRBV6-6 NA TRBJ1-6 NA
CASSQEPSANYGYTF TGTGCCAGCAGCCAAGAGCCCTCAGCTAACTATGGCTACACCTTC TRBV4-2 NA TRBJ1-2 NA
CASSLPFSDNEQFF TGTGCCAGCAGCCTACCATTCAGCGACAATGAGCAGTTCTTC TRBV5-4 NA TRBJ2-1 NA
CASSQDLVGYQETQYF TGCGCCAGCAGCCAAGATCTTGTCGGGTACCAAGAGACCCAGTACTTC TRBV4-1 NA TRBJ2-5 NA
CASSLGHGTSANGETQYF TGTGCCAGCAGCTTAGGGCATGGGACTAGCGCCAATGGGGAGACCCAGTACTTC TRBV7-6 TRBD2 TRBJ2-5 NA
CASSSSLAGGPMEQYF TGTGCCAGCAGCTCGAGCCTTGCGGGAGGGCCGATGGAGCAGTACTTC TRBV7-6 TRBD2 TRBJ2-7 NA
CASSLRGGGLNTEAFF TGCGCCAGCAGCTTGCGGGGGGGCGGATTGAACACTGAAGCTTTCTTT TRBV5-1 NA TRBJ1-1 few
CASSLPHGMNTGELFF TGTGCCAGCAGCTTACCCCACGGGATGAACACCGGGGAGCTGTTTTTT TRBV7-8 NA TRBJ2-2 NA